This TCR beta chain derives from a study of cytomegalovirus exposure and HLA in healthy donors. Overall study results and limits: Subsequent analysis revealed that first-cohort TCR clusters tended to co-occur in the 90 to 150 validation repertoires. Investigators reported under 200 TCR beta chains as tied to cytomegalovirus. Most TCRs appeared rarely, but some public TCRs recurred in many donors.

The CDR3 runs 14 residues. Germline CDR1 SQVTM, CDR2 ANQGSEA. V lost 4 bases and J lost 6, with 16 bases in between. Donors were drawn from the 120-subject validation cohort, separate from the 666-subject first cohort. Comment on this clone: Its target is unknown.

Clones were read by immunoSEQ multiplex PCR, and TCRdb kept only the in-frame ones, dropping some. This table has 40,000 to 55,000 clones, approximately 93% appearing once. The genes are TRBV29-1 and TRBJ2-1, with D tentatively TRBD2 (6 bases). The specimen sequenced was PBMCs. The source is a woman between 18 and 30 years old in good health and CMV-seronegative. In DNA, the CDR3 is TGCAGCGTTGCTGGGGGGTCCGAGAGCAATGAGCAGTTCTTC. This translates into CSVAGGSESNEQFF.